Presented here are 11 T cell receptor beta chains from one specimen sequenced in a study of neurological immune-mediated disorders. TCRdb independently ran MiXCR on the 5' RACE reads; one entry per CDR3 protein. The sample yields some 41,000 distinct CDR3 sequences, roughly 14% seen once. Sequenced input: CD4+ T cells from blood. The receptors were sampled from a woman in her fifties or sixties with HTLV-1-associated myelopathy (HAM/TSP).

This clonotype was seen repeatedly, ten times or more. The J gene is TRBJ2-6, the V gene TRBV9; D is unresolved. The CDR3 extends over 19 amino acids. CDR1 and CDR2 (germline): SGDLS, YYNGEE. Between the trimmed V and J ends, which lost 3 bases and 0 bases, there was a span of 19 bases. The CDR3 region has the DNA TGTGCCAGCAGCGCCCTCGCGGAATACCGCCTCTCTGGGGCCAACGTCCTGACTTTC. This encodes CASSALAEYRLSGANVLTF.

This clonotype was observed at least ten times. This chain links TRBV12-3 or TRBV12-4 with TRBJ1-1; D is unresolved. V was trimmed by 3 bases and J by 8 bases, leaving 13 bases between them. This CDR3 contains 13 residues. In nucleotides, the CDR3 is TGTGCCAGCAGTTTCCTACGGGGAGCCGAAGCTTTCTTT. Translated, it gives CASSFLRGAEAFF.

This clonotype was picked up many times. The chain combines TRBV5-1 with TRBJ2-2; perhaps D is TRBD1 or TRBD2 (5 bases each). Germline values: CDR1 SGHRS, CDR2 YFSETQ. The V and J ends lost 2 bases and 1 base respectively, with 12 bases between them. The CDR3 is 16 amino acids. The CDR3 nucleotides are TGCGCCAGCAGCTTCCTTGGGGGTCTGAACACCGGGGAGCTGTTTTTT. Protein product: CASSFLGGLNTGELFF.

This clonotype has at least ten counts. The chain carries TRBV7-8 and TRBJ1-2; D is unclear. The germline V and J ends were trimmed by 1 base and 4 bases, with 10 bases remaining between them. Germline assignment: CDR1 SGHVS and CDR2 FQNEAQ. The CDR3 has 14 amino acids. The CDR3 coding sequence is TGTGCCAGCAGCTTAGAACGCGTTCCCTATGGCTACACCTTC. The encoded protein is CASSLERVPYGYTF.

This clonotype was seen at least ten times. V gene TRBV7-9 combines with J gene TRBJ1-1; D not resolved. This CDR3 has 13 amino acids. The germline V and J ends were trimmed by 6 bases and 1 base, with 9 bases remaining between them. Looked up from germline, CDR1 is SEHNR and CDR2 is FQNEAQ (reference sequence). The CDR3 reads CASRLTENTEAFF. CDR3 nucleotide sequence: TGTGCCAGCAGGTTAACAGAGAACACTGAAGCTTTCTTT.

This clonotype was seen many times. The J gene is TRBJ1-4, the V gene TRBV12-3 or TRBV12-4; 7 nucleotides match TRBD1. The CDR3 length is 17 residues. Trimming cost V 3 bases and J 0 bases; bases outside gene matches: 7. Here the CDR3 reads CASSLGRQGATNEKLFF. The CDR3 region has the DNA TGTGCCAGCAGTTTGGGTCGACAGGGAGCAACTAATGAAAAACTGTTTTTT.

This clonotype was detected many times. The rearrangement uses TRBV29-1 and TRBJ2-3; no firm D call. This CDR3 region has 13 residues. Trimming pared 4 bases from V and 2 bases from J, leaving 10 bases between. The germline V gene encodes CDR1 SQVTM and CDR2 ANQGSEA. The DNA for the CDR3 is TGCAGCGTTGGCCTGACTGCCACAGATACGCAGTATTTT. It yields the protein CSVGLTATDTQYF.

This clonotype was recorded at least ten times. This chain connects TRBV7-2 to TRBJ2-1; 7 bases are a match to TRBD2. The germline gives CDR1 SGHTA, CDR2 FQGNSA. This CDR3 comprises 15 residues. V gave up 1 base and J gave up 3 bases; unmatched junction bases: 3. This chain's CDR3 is CASSLGAGVYNEQFF. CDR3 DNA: TGTGCCAGCAGCTTAGGGGCGGGGGTCTACAATGAGCAGTTCTTC.

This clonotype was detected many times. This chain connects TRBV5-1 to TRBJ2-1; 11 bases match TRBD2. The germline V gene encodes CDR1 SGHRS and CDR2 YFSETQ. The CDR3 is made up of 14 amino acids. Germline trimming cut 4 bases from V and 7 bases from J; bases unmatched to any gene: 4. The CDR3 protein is CASSTSGGRNEQFF. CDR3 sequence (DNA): TGCGCCAGCAGCACTAGCGGGGGAAGGAATGAGCAGTTCTTC.

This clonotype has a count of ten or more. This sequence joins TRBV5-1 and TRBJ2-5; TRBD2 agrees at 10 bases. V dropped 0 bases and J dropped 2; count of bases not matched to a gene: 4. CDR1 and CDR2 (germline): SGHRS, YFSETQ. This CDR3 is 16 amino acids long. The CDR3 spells CASSLDSGGIQETQYF. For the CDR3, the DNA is TGCGCCAGCAGCTTGGATAGCGGGGGGATTCAAGAGACCCAGTACTTC.

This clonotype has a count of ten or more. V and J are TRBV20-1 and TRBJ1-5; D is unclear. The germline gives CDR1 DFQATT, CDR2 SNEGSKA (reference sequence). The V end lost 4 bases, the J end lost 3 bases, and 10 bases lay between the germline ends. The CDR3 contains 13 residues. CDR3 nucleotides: TGCAGTGCTAAATCAAATCCCAATCAGCCCCAGCATTTT. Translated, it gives CSAKSNPNQPQHF.